The subject of this entry is one T cell receptor beta chain. The authors' processing: Using reference gene primer amplification, nucleated cell counts were estimated. Here immunoSEQ multiplex PCR was the method, and the copy in TCRdb shows in-frame clones only, minus some. V, J and clone size derive from that table, while D and trimming were established from the DNA sequence. The data hold around 170,000 clones, with 60% to 80% observed a single time. These data come from a study of blood T cell repertoires in COVID-19. Study in general: Both acute and convalescent COVID-19 samples were obtained from the United States, Italy and Spain.

Exposed enrollees encountered a COVID-19 case at some point within 2 weeks before study entry. The CDR3 runs 18 residues. CDR1 and CDR2 (germline): LGHNA, YNFKEQ. V lost 4 bases and J lost 2; bases outside the gene matches: 13. The chain links TRBV4-2 to TRBJ1-5; 8 positions agree with TRBD1. The sequencing input was PBMCs or T cells enriched from blood (not recorded which). This sequence was found in a man between 60 and 75 years old who had been exposed to COVID-19. The CDR3 sequence is CASSPQTARGLGNQPQHF. The CDR3 DNA reads TGTGCCAGCAGCCCTCAGACCGCCAGGGGGCTAGGCAATCAGCCCCAGCATTTT.